The subject of this entry is one TCR beta chain. Germline-derived CDR1 and CDR2 are SGHNT and YENEEA. This CDR3 has 14 amino acids. Trimming removed 0 bases from V and 0 bases from J, with 4 bases in between. The sample belongs to a study of blood T cell repertoires in COVID-19. The overall study: Specimens from acute and convalescent COVID-19 originated in the United States, Italy and Spain. Sample material is recorded as cDNA or gDNA derived from T cells, B-cell-depleted T cells, or PBMCs.

Methods used by the authors: Amplification of reference gene primers was used by the study to estimate nucleated cell counts. Sequencing was performed with immunoSEQ multiplex PCR; in TCRdb, only in-frame clones are kept and a portion is missing. That table furnishes V, J and clone size, whereas the DNA furnished D and trimming. The table has around 140,000 clones, around 87% seen once. Source material: peripheral blood. The V call is TRBV11-3, the J call TRBJ2-3, with D hard to call. The source of this sequence is an older man with acute or convalescent COVID-19. DNA of the CDR3: TGTGCCAGCAGCTTAGACGGGAGCACAGATACGCAGTATTTT. It encodes CASSLDGSTDTQYF.